This TCR beta chain derives from a study of identical twins (TCRdb year 2016). Looking at the study overall: To test whether fetal clonotypes persist, the study used deep sequencing on TCR alpha and beta repertoires from monozygotic twins, unrelated adults of various ages, and cord blood. To rule out contamination, the twin experiments were replicated at different times with different library preparation protocols.

Every donor in the study was a healthy Caucasian. Three pairs of female monozygotic twins, all aged roughly 18 to 29 years, were included in the twin cohort. CD4+ and CD8+ T cell populations were isolated with positive isolation kits from Invitrogen. The paper's findings and limits, for the study overall: Because the same donors could not be followed over many years, conclusions were based on cross-sectional statistical analysis. Recombination models systematically underestimated out-of-frame TCR alpha sharing in monozygotic twins but agreed with sharing between unrelated individuals. Compared with coincidental sharing between unrelated individuals, an excess of low generation-probability sequences was observed among out-of-frame TCR alpha sequences shared between twins. Fewer insertions were carried by abundant cord blood beta clonotypes; a weaker similar trend was observed in young adult naive repertoires, while no such trend was observed in memory repertoires. Excess twin sharing in beta out-of-frame sequences was weaker because fewer shared sequences lowered the signal-to-noise ratio. Zero-insertion analyses could be partly confounded by invariant T cells such as MAIT and iNKT, although diverse VJ usage argued against such confounding for most clonotypes.

This clonotype was detected a few times. Its antigen target is currently unknown. Per-nucleotide qualities are absent, and no much larger clonotype sits a single base away. Library generation was performed with 5' RACE. TCRdb lists the instrument as Illumina HiSeq 2000. A universal primer binding site was added through template switching, and the final cDNA carried a unique molecular identifier so that TCR cDNA molecules could be counted accurately. First-strand cDNA for TCR alpha and beta chains was synthesized from specific primers in the conserved constant-segment region. Each cDNA library was double barcoded, with a SMART-Mk sample barcode plus Illumina barcodes, to control for contamination. Two successive PCR steps introduced TruSeq adapter sequences along with Illumina sample barcodes. The TCR alpha and beta cDNA libraries were sequenced on the Illumina HiSeq platform using custom primers. The source study handled its data this way. MiGEC was used to process raw reads and extract unique molecular identifiers, and MiXCR was used to find CDR3 positions. For each individual, recombination models were inferred using an EM algorithm with the repgenHMM and IGoR tools. Shared clonotype analysis was performed with the tcR package in R, normalizing sharing by the product of cloneset sizes. To study raw recombination without the effects of thymic and clonal selection, out-of-frame nonproductive sequences were analyzed. The public reads were quality trimmed at Q25 with fastp and then assembled into clones with MiXCR by TCRdb, keeping productive beta chains. CDR3 protein duplicates are merged, each entry listing the most common genes and DNA. The V and J calls and clone size are TCRdb's, not the authors'. The sample table contains about 530,000 distinct CDR3 sequences; only one count was recorded for 13% to 15% of them. The biggest ten clones account for 0.44% of the sample.

The sample was also linked to a second study, of yellow fever vaccine responses in identical twins. Per the second study: According to the authors, the vaccine-induced T cell response in identical twins seemed to be partly convergent and partly specific to each individual. Focusing on identical twins, the study followed the T cell clones that responded to the vaccine, and did so with precision.

The sequencing sample was made of CD4+ T cells sorted from blood. The clonotype was recovered from a woman under 30 in good health.

CDR3 reads: CATIPKIAPNTDTQYF. The DNA sequence is TGTGCCACCATTCCAAAGATAGCCCCTAACACAGATACGCAGTATTTT. The sequence links TRBV28 to TRBJ2-3; a confident D gene designation cannot be given. CDR3 length: 16 amino acids, cysteine to phenylalanine. The sequence is cut down to CDR3 DNA, 48 bases in frame from base 1. CDR1 and CDR2 are drawn from the germline V gene: MDHEN, SYDVKM. V lost 10 bases and J lost 2 bases; the stretch between them is 22 bases long.